These T cell receptor beta chains were read from a single sample in a study of CD8 T cells in Susac syndrome. Via MiXCR, TCRdb re-called the immunoSEQ multiplex PCR reads, giving one row per CDR3 protein. This table holds approximately 180,000 distinct CDR3 sequences, around 95% found once. The sample was CD4+ T cells from PBMCs. The receptors were gathered from a human donor with multiple sclerosis. Both conserved end residues are trimmed from each CDR3.

j_call v_call cdr3_aa
TRBJ2-1 TRBV12-3/TRBV12-4 ATALSYNEQF
TRBJ1-5 TRBV20-1 SAATGVNQPQH
TRBJ2-2 TRBV12-3/TRBV12-4 ASSRRTGPTGELF
TRBJ2-3 TRBV30 AWSVRPAGPDTQY
TRBJ1-5 TRBV20-1 SARTTGQPQH
TRBJ2-1 TRBV29-1 SVEDRVGREQF
TRBJ2-1 TRBV6-5 ASSLDPSYNEQF
TRBJ1-2 TRBV5-6 ASSLRAAATNNYGYT
TRBJ2-3 TRBV29-1 SGRKGADTQY
TRBJ2-2 TRBV28 ASSSGRGPPGELF
TRBJ1-1 TRBV30 AWTLRGGTEAF
TRBJ2-7 TRBV20-1 SARGLPGDEQY
TRBJ1-6 TRBV2 ASTTEFPYNSPLH
TRBJ2-3 TRBV7-2 ASSVRGTQY
TRBJ2-4 TRBV30 AWSVGTAGNIQY
TRBJ2-5 TRBV25-1 ASSAETRRRETQY
TRBJ1-2 TRBV29-1 SVRQGGAYGYT
TRBJ1-1 TRBV25-1 ASSEYLANTEAF
TRBJ1-4 TRBV4-2 ASSQAATLSEKLF
TRBJ2-4 TRBV5-4 ASSLQNIQY
TRBJ2-3 TRBV7-9 ASSTPVPSGDTQY
TRBJ1-5 TRBV27 ASSLRSSNQPQH
TRBJ2-1 TRBV20-1 SARAKSYHEQF
TRBJ1-1 TRBV20-1 SAKTGGGEAF
TRBJ2-7 TRBV7-2 ASSLGGDEQY
TRBJ1-4 TRBV20-1 SARLGQGSEKLF
TRBJ2-7 TRBV2 ASSEIDRSDEQY
TRBJ2-5 TRBV3-1 ASSQVAGVETQY
TRBJ2-5 TRBV20-1 SARGPGLQETQY
TRBJ1-2 TRBV12-3/TRBV12-4 ASSQGQLGFT
TRBJ2-5 TRBV11-2 ASSRYPKGLRETQY
TRBJ1-2 TRBV29-1 SVAGTDYGYT
TRBJ1-2 TRBV7-9 ASSIRDGYT
TRBJ2-7 TRBV30 AWSFPGLRPLEQY
TRBJ1-1 TRBV15 ATSREPSPMNTEAF
TRBJ1-1 TRBV20-1 SAREGPNTEAF
TRBJ2-5 TRBV20-1 SAPQAGTSGGETQY
TRBJ1-2 TRBV4-1 ASSQLRVSGYT
TRBJ1-5 TRBV20-1 SARSSQGNKPQH
TRBJ2-1 TRBV18 ASSPQRFGNEQF
TRBJ1-4 TRBV7-9 ASSPRSPTNEKLF